This TCR beta chain is from a study of T cell clones after liver transplantation. Sequencing of dividing CFSE-low cells from the MLR defined alloreactive TCRbeta sequences. The data were produced by immunoSEQ multiplex PCR, yet TCRdb's version contains in-frame clones alone and is incomplete. Of over a thousand clones listed, approximately 40% are singletons. CDR1 is SSHAT, CDR2 FNYEAQ, per germline (reference sequence). CDR3 length equals 14 residues. Trimming shortened V by 5 bases and J by 5 bases, and 10 bases separated the two germline ends. Worth noting for this clone: What it binds is not known.

V usage is TRBV7-7 and J usage is TRBJ2-6; the D is unclear. This receptor was identified in a human patient who received a liver transplant. Among the T cells, some may be from the graft donor. Sequencing was performed on CD4+ T cells from cultured PBMCs. CDR3 in amino acids: CASSPQSRANVLTF. CDR3 nucleotide sequence: TGTGCCAGCAGCCCACAAAGTCGGGCCAACGTCCTGACTTTC.